The 21 T cell receptor beta chains presented below share a single source sample, sequenced in a study of CD8 T cells in ankylosing spondylitis. Using its own MiXCR run on the 5' RACE reads, TCRdb lists one record per CDR3 protein. The repertoire holds around 100,000 distinct CDR3 sequences, with less than 25% as singletons. What was sequenced was synovial fluid, either unsorted or a sorted T cell fraction (not recorded which). The receptors derive from a male donor with ankylosing spondylitis.

This rearrangement joins TRBV19 to TRBJ1-1; D unresolved. From germline, CDR1 is LNHDA and CDR2 SQIVND (reference sequence). This CDR3 has 15 residues. The V end was cut by 5 bases, the J end by 7 bases, with 20 bases between. Written as DNA, the CDR3 is TGTGCCAGTAGTCCCGGGGTGCTGGCCGGCCGTGAAGCTTTCTTT. This gives the protein CASSPGVLAGREAFF. Full variable domain (remainder filled in from reference TRBV19 and TRBJ1-1): DGGITQSPKYLFRKEGQNVTLSCEQNLNHDAMYWYRQDPGQGLRLIYYSQIVNDFQKGDIAEGYSVSREKKESFPLTVTSAQKNPTAFYLCASSPGVLAGREAFFGQGTRLTVV.

This clonotype was picked up a small number of times. CDR3 sequence (DNA): TGCAGTGCTAGGGCGGGAGGAGCAGATACGCAGTATTTT. Translation: CSARAGGADTQYF. The chain joins TRBV20-1 to TRBJ2-3; 8 positions agree with TRBD2. The J segment lost 4 bases and the V segment lost 3 bases, leaving 3 bases of the junction unmatched. The CDR3 runs 13 residues. CDR1 and CDR2 (germline): DFQATT, SNEGSKA (reference sequence).

This clonotype was recorded a few times. V and J are TRBV5-8 and TRBJ2-3; TRBD2 might be the D (5 bases). V dropped 5 bases and J dropped 7 bases, with 20 bases sitting between them. This CDR3 is built from 15 residues. In germline, CDR1 is SGHTS, CDR2 YDEGEE. The CDR3 is CASRLTRETSYTQYF. Written as DNA, the CDR3 is TGTGCCAGCAGACTTACCCGGGAAACCTCCTATACGCAGTATTTT.

The chain joins TRBV19 to TRBJ2-2; 9 bases are a match to TRBD1. The J segment lost 6 bases and the V segment lost 7 bases, leaving 3 bases of the junction unmatched. In germline, CDR1 is LNHDA, CDR2 SQIVND (reference sequence). This CDR3 region has 13 residues. For the CDR3, the DNA is TGTGCCAGTATACGGGACAGGGCCGGGGAGCTGTTTTTT. It specifies CASIRDRAGELFF.

The J gene is TRBJ1-2, the V gene TRBV5-1; unclear D gene. Deletions cut 0 bases from V and 9 bases from J, with 15 bases between. The CDR3 spans 14 residues. Germline-derived CDR1 and CDR2 are SGHRS and YFSETQ. The CDR3 protein is CASSLAGRESSYTF. Written as DNA, the CDR3 is TGCGCCAGCAGCTTGGCCGGGAGGGAATCTAGCTACACCTTC.

V usage is TRBV24-1 and J usage is TRBJ2-3; D gene uncertain. The germline V and J ends were trimmed by 5 bases and 4 bases, with 3 bases remaining between them. The CDR3 has 11 amino acids. Germline V gene lookup returns CDR1 KGHDR and CDR2 SFDVKD. The CDR3 coding sequence is TGTGCCACCAGTGGGCCAGATACGCAGTATTTT. Its protein is CATSGPDTQYF.

This clonotype was counted at least ten times. The chain recombines TRBV28 with TRBJ2-7, with TRBD2 matching 13 bases. V was clipped by 1 base and J by 3 bases; unmatched bases: 3. Germline V gives CDR1 MDHEN, CDR2 SYDVKM. The CDR3 is 16 amino acids. For the CDR3, the DNA is TGTGCCAGCAGTTTATCCGGGACTAGCGGGAACTACGAGCAGTACTTC. Its protein product is CASSLSGTSGNYEQYF.

This clonotype was found many times. The chain couples TRBV29-1 to TRBJ2-1; 10 nucleotides agree with TRBD2. Germline values: CDR1 SQVTM, CDR2 ANQGSEA. Losses at the gene ends were 8 bases for V and 2 bases for J; bases not matched to a gene: 6. The CDR3 is 14 residues long. CDR3 sequence (DNA): TGCAGCTTCTACAGCGGGAGGGCCTACAATGAGCAGTTCTTC. Encoded protein: CSFYSGRAYNEQFF.

Only a few counts were recorded for this clonotype. The V and J genes are TRBV5-5 and TRBJ1-4; weak D call: TRBD1 (6 bases). The CDR3 runs to 12 residues. Germline CDR1 SGHKS, CDR2 YYEKEE (reference sequence). Trimming pared 4 bases from V and 7 bases from J, leaving 8 bases between. The CDR3 DNA reads TGTGCCAGCAGCCCAGGGGTTGAAAAACTGTTTTTT. It translates to CASSPGVEKLFF.

This clonotype was observed many times. V gene TRBV20-1 combines with J gene TRBJ2-2, with D tentatively TRBD2 (6 bases). This CDR3 spans 15 amino acids. Germline lookup yields CDR1 DFQATT and CDR2 SNEGSKA (reference sequence). V was shortened by 1 base and J by 3 bases, with 12 bases between the two germline ends. The CDR3, as DNA: TGCAGTGCTAGAGGTACTAGCCGGGACACCGGGGAGCTGTTTTTT. It translates to CSARGTSRDTGELFF.

The table lists this clonotype with a few counts. The genes are TRBV10-3 and TRBJ1-5; D is ambiguous. Germline CDR1 reads ENHRY; CDR2 reads SYGVKD. The CDR3 extends over 15 amino acids. V lost 6 bases to trimming and J lost 3 bases, with 15 bases between them. This CDR3 reads CAISASGEVNQPQHF. CDR3 nucleotides: TGTGCCATCAGCGCATCCGGGGAGGTCAATCAGCCCCAGCATTTT.

Only a few counts were recorded for this clonotype. The V and J genes are TRBV2 and TRBJ1-5; no clear D gene. CDR1 and CDR2 from the germline V gene are SNHLY and FYNNEI. The CDR3 consists of 14 residues. V lost 4 bases, J lost 5 bases, and 12 bases lay in between. The CDR3 region has the DNA TGTGCCAGCAGTGCCATAGGAAATTATCAGCCCCAGCATTTT. Translation: CASSAIGNYQPQHF.

This clonotype came up a few times. This chain joins TRBV27 and TRBJ1-1; D gene ambiguous. This CDR3 has 16 residues. CDR1 and CDR2 (germline): MNHEY, SMNVEV (reference sequence). V gave up 6 bases and J gave up 3 bases, with 20 bases separating them. CDR3 residues: CASRHGEAYSDTEAFF. CDR3 nucleotides: TGTGCCAGCAGACACGGGGAGGCTTATTCGGACACTGAAGCTTTCTTT.

The table lists this clonotype with a few counts. The V gene is TRBV24-1, the J gene TRBJ2-1, with D possibly being TRBD1 (5 bases). The germline V gene encodes CDR1 KGHDR and CDR2 SFDVKD. This CDR3 spans 15 amino acids. V dropped 0 bases and J dropped 10 bases, with 15 bases sitting between them. The CDR3 loop reads CATSDLQMGRREQFF. In DNA, the CDR3 is TGTGCCACCAGTGATTTGCAGATGGGGCGAAGGGAGCAGTTCTTC.

This clonotype occurred a few times. The chain links TRBV7-2 to TRBJ2-2; 9 bases are a match to TRBD1. The CDR3 spans 15 residues. Germline V gene data show CDR1 as SGHTA and CDR2 as FQGNSA. J lost 1 base, V lost 5 bases, and 2 bases had no gene match. CDR3 coding DNA: TGTGCCAGCAGCCGGGGACAGGGGAACACCGGGGAGCTGTTTTTT. Translating it yields CASSRGQGNTGELFF. Together with reference TRBV7-2 and TRBJ2-2, the CDR3 gives the full variable domain: GAGVSQSPSNKVTEKGKDVELRCDPISGHTALYWYRQSLGQGLEFLIYFQGNSAPDKSGLPSDRFSAERTGGSVSTLTIQRTQQEDSAVYLCASSRGQGNTGELFFGEGSRLTVL.

The chain uses TRBV20-1 and TRBJ2-3; D might be TRBD2 (5 bases). CDR3 length: 15 residues. V gave up 4 bases and J gave up 2 bases, with 16 bases separating them. CDR1 is DFQATT and CDR2 is SNEGSKA in the germline V gene (reference sequence). For the CDR3, the DNA is TGCAGTGCTACGGGAACACCAACGGCCACAGATACGCAGTATTTT. It yields the protein CSATGTPTATDTQYF.

This clonotype has more than one count but fewer than ten. The genes are TRBV29-1 and TRBJ2-7; 7 nucleotides match TRBD1. Trimming removed 0 bases from V and 1 base from J; junction bases left unmatched: 3. The CDR3 extends over 14 amino acids. In germline, CDR1 is SQVTM, CDR2 ANQGSEA. The CDR3 here is CSVEETGKSYEQYF. The CDR3 DNA sequence: TGCAGCGTTGAAGAGACAGGGAAATCCTACGAGCAGTACTTC.

This clonotype was seen at least ten times. CDR3 bases: TGTGCCAGCTCGAGAGCGGCTTACGGCTATGGCTACACCTTC. This translates into CASSRAAYGYGYTF. The chain has TRBV18 and TRBJ1-2, with no clear D. There are 14 residues in the CDR3. Germline CDR1 reads KGHSH; CDR2 reads LQKENI. V dropped 6 bases and J dropped 4 bases, with 15 bases sitting between them.

This clonotype was picked up a small number of times. The V gene is TRBV20-1, the J gene TRBJ2-1; 12 bases fit TRBD2. V lost 3 bases, J lost 6 bases, and 6 bases stayed unmatched. The CDR3 is 15 amino acids. CDR1 is DFQATT, CDR2 SNEGSKA, per germline (reference sequence). The CDR3 DNA follows: TGCAGTGCTAGGGTCAGGACTAGCGGGGCCAATGAGCAGTTCTTC. Protein: CSARVRTSGANEQFF.

Only a few counts were recorded for this clonotype. This sequence joins TRBV12-3 or TRBV12-4 and TRBJ1-5; 9 bases are a match to TRBD1. With V trimmed by 2 bases and J by 3 bases, 2 bases remained unmatched. CDR3 length: 15 residues. This chain's CDR3 is CASSLRDRDNQPQHF. The DNA of the CDR3 is TGTGCCAGCAGTTTAAGGGACAGGGACAATCAGCCCCAGCATTTT.

The rearrangement joins TRBV5-1 to TRBJ2-3; D possibly corresponds to TRBD2 (6 bases). The V end was cut by 1 base, the J end by 3 bases, with 12 bases between. Germline V gives CDR1 SGHRS, CDR2 YFSETQ. The CDR3 extends over 15 amino acids. The CDR3 here is CASSLPGEGTDTQYF. CDR3 bases: TGCGCCAGCAGCTTGCCGGGAGAGGGTACAGATACGCAGTATTTT. Full variable domain (remainder filled in from reference TRBV5-1 and TRBJ2-3): KAGVTQTPRYLIKTRGQQVTLSCSPISGHRSVSWYQQTPGQGLQFLFEYFSETQRNKGNFPGRFSGRQFSNSRSEMNVSTLELGDSALYLCASSLPGEGTDTQYFGPGTRLTVL.